Sequencing of this TCR beta chain was carried out in a study of blood T cell repertoires in COVID-19. The CDR3 length is 13 residues. The ends lost 10 bases at V and 5 bases at J; junction bases unmatched: 9. This study enrolled people aged roughly 18 to 89 from about 24 US geographic areas. Participant reports of clinical history set cohort assignment. Two negative PCRs, clearance, or symptom resolution characterized the recovered Cohort 3 donors. Sequenced by immunoSEQ multiplex PCR; TCRdb stores in-frame clones only, minus some. The sample records over 150,000 clones, more than 65% being singletons. This clone was seen only once.

This receptor was taken from a man aged 35-49 years who had recovered from COVID-19. Sequencing was done on a sample of PBMCs or T cells enriched from blood (not recorded which). The chain combines TRBV12-3 or TRBV12-4 with TRBJ2-5, with 8 bases lining up with TRBD2. CDR3: CATTGGRFETQYF. CDR3 nucleotide sequence: TGTGCCACCACGGGGGGGAGGTTTGAGACCCAGTACTTC.